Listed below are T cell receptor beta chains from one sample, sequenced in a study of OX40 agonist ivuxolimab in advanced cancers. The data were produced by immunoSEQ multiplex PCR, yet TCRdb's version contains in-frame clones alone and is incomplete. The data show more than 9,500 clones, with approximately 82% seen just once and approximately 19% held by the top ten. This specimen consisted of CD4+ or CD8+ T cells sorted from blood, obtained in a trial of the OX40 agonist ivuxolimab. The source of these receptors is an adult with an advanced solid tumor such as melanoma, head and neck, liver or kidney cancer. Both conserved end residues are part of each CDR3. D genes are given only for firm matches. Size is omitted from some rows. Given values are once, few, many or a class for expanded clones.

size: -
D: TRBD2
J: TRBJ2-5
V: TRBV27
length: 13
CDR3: CASGTSGKETQYF
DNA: TGTGCCAGCGGGACTAGCGGAAAAGAGACCCAGTACTTC

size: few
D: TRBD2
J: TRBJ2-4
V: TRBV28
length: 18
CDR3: CASSLLAGTFLAKNIQYF
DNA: TGTGCCAGCAGTTTACTAGCGGGGACTTTCCTAGCCAAAAACATTCAGTACTTC

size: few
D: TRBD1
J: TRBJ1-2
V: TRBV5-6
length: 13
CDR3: CASSSQGDYGYTF
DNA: TGTGCCAGCAGCTCTCAGGGGGATTATGGCTACACCTTC

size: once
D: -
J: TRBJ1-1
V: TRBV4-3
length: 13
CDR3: CASSQVWNTEAFF
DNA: TGCGCCAGCAGCCAAGTATGGAACACTGAAGCTTTCTTT

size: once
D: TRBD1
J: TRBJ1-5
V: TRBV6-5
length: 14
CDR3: CASSYGQAWGPQHF
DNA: TGTGCCAGCAGTTATGGACAGGCCTGGGGGCCCCAGCATTTT

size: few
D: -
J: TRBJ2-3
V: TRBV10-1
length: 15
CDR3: CASSESAGNTDTQYF
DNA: TGCGCCAGCAGTGAGTCGGCGGGGAACACAGATACGCAGTATTTT

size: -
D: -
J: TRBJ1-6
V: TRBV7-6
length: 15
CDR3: CASSLGEEGFSPLHF
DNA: TGTGCCAGCAGCTTAGGAGAGGAGGGTTTTTCACCCCTCCACTTT

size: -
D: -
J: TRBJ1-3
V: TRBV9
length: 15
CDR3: CASSVSSFSGNTIYF
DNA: TGTGCCAGCAGCGTAAGCAGTTTCTCTGGAAACACCATATATTTT

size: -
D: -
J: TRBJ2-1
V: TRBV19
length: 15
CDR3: CASSTFERGLNEQFF
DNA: TGTGCCAGTAGTACATTCGAAAGGGGCCTGAATGAGCAGTTCTTC

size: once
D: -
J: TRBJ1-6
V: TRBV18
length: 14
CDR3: CASSPPGADSPLHF
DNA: TGTGCCAGCTCACCACCGGGGGCGGATTCACCCCTCCACTTT

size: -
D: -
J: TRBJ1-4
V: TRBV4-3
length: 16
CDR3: CASSQGVGWPNEKLFF
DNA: TGCGCCAGCAGCCAAGGAGTGGGGTGGCCTAATGAAAAACTGTTTTTT

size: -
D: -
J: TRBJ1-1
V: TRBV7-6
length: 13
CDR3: CASSSTRNTEAFF
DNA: TGTGCCAGCAGTTCCACCCGGAACACTGAAGCTTTCTTT

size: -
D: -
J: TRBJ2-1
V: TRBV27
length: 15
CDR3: CASSYEDPGYNEQFF
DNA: TGTGCCAGCAGTTATGAGGACCCGGGCTACAATGAGCAGTTCTTC

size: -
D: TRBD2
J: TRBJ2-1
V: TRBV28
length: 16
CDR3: CASRVSLAGSYNEQFF
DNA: TGTGCCAGCAGGGTATCACTAGCGGGGTCATACAATGAGCAGTTCTTC

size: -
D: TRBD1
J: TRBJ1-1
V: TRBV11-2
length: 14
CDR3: CASSFQGAPTEAFF
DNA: TGTGCCAGCAGCTTCCAGGGGGCGCCCACTGAAGCTTTCTTT

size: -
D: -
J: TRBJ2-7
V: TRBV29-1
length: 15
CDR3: CSVRSAGRGDYEQYF
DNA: TGCAGCGTACGAAGCGCGGGCAGGGGGGACTACGAGCAGTACTTC

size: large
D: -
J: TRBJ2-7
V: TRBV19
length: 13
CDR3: CASSIPTAAEQYF
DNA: TGTGCCAGTAGTATCCCCACAGCCGCCGAGCAGTACTTC

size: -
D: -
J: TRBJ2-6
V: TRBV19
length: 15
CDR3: CASSIVGFGANVLTF
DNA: TGTGCCAGTAGTATAGTAGGGTTTGGGGCCAACGTCCTGACTTTC

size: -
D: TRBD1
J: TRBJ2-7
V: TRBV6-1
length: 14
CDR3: CASRPGTGAYEQYF
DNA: TGTGCCAGCAGACCCGGGACAGGGGCATACGAGCAGTACTTC

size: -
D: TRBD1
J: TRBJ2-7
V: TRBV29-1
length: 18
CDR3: CSVEARDRSGLRTYEQYF
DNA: TGCAGCGTTGAAGCCCGGGACAGGTCTGGCCTAAGGACCTACGAGCAGTACTTC

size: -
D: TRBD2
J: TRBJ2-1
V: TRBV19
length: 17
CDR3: CASSIFSIAGPYNEQFF
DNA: TGTGCCAGTAGTATCTTCTCCATAGCGGGGCCCTACAATGAGCAGTTCTTC

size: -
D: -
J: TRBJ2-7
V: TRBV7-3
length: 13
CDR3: CASSFGQGYEQYF
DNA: TGTGCCAGCAGCTTTGGGCAGGGCTACGAGCAGTACTTC

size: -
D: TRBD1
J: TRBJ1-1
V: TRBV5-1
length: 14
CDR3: CASRGDRANTEAFF
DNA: TGCGCCAGCAGGGGGGACAGGGCGAACACTGAAGCTTTCTTT

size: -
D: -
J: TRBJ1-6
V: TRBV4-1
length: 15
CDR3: CASSQGLHYNSPLHF
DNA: TGCGCCAGCAGCCAGGGCCTTCACTATAATTCACCCCTCCACTTT

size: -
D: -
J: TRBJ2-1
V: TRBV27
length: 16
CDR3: CASSLLVGFSYNEQFF
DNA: TGTGCCAGCAGTTTATTGGTTGGCTTTTCCTACAATGAGCAGTTCTTC